The rows below give T cell receptor beta chains drawn from one sample of a study of blood T cell repertoires in COVID-19. The repertoire was sequenced with immunoSEQ multiplex PCR; TCRdb's copy has only in-frame clones and lacks some. The sample shows about 270,000 clones, approximately 86% of them seen only once. The sample was peripheral blood. These receptors were taken from a man in his forties or fifties with active or convalescent COVID-19. Each CDR3 is given with its conserved first and last residue. The D gene is left open where the match is weak.

j_call v_call cdr3_length d_call cdr3_aa
TRBJ1-1 TRBV5-1 13 - CASSSQGSTEAFF
TRBJ2-5 TRBV2 13 - CASSKEAQETQYF
TRBJ2-3 TRBV6-5 13 TRBD1 CASSWDRGNTQYF
TRBJ2-5 TRBV6-5 16 - CASSYAGNGFQETQYF
TRBJ1-1 TRBV28 16 TRBD1 CASSFATTGGNTEAFF
TRBJ2-5 TRBV29-1 12 TRBD2 CSGGGQGETQYF
TRBJ2-3 TRBV6-5 13 - CASSYSGTDTQYF
TRBJ1-2 TRBV30 12 - CAWKPSGVGYTF
TRBJ1-2 TRBV28 14 TRBD1 CASLRTGGSDGYTF
TRBJ1-6 TRBV28 14 - CASSQQLYNSPLHF
TRBJ1-2 TRBV7-9 13 - CASSSTERYGYTF
TRBJ2-1 TRBV7-3 14 TRBD1 CASSQTGDRNEQFF
TRBJ1-3 TRBV18 15 - CASSPPAGVGNTIYF
TRBJ1-2 TRBV30 12 - CAWSRGQDGYTF
TRBJ2-5 TRBV7-3 15 TRBD2 CASSFQAGERETQYF
TRBJ2-7 TRBV28 16 TRBD1 CASSRPGQFAIYEQYF
TRBJ2-1 TRBV10-1 15 - CASSESTASYNEQFF
TRBJ2-7 TRBV30 15 - CAWTRGGGSSYEQYF
TRBJ1-1 TRBV6-5 15 - CASSYLGDSRTEAFF
TRBJ2-1 TRBV24-1 18 TRBD2 CATSDPGLATSSYNEQFF
TRBJ2-5 TRBV5-4 13 - CASSFRGEETQYF
TRBJ1-6 TRBV2 15 TRBD1 CASSGQGADNSPLHF
TRBJ1-1 TRBV27 15 - CASSIRTDMNTEAFF
TRBJ1-2 TRBV28 15 - CASSFRSLTLYGYTF
TRBJ2-1 TRBV12-3/TRBV12-4 13 - CASKTGRYGEQFF
TRBJ1-2 TRBV19 15 - CASKKAEGTSGGYTF
TRBJ2-7 TRBV30 19 TRBD2 CALHGGRAGGPTADYEQYF
TRBJ1-1 TRBV6-5 14 - CASSLHRVRAEAFF
TRBJ2-5 TRBV5-1 15 - CASKVSSGPTETQYF
TRBJ2-1 TRBV5-4 15 TRBD2 CASSLTSGGVGEQFF
TRBJ2-2 TRBV29-1 15 - CSVALPSENTGELFF
TRBJ1-2 TRBV20-1 13 - CSASATLSYGYTF
TRBJ2-3 TRBV29-1 14 TRBD1 CSARTGSGTDTQYF
TRBJ1-2 TRBV19 13 - CASRSGQGPSIIF
TRBJ1-6 TRBV5-1 13 TRBD1 CASQTGDRSPLHF
TRBJ2-3 TRBV20-1 19 - CSASAWGLADSKHPDTQYF
TRBJ2-5 TRBV24-1 15 TRBD1 CATSGIQGAQETQYF
TRBJ2-3 TRBV10-1 20 TRBD2 CASSENRVSASGLLTDTQYF
TRBJ2-7 TRBV28 14 - CASGPPHRPYEQYF
TRBJ2-5 TRBV11-2 15 - CASSLEFSEEETQYF
TRBJ2-3 TRBV27 14 TRBD2 CASSLAGGADTQYF
TRBJ2-1 TRBV12-5 14 - CASNRVEAYNEQFF
TRBJ2-3 TRBV6-5 14 - CASSRERGTDTQYF
TRBJ2-7 TRBV5-5 16 - CASSLEMIPNSYEQYF
TRBJ1-5 TRBV2 14 TRBD1 CASSVTGGDQPQHF
TRBJ1-1 TRBV20-1 14 - CSASLGGPNTEAFF
TRBJ1-6 TRBV5-6 17 - CASSLQQESSYNSPLHF
TRBJ2-5 TRBV5-1 14 - CASSLSSRQETQYF
TRBJ2-5 TRBV28 14 TRBD1 CAIEDRENQETQYF
TRBJ2-3 TRBV2 14 TRBD1 CARLDRGVRDTQYF
TRBJ2-3 TRBV30 14 - CAWSKRGGTDTQYF
TRBJ1-2 TRBV6-6 18 TRBD1 CASSPSGTGPAGGYGYTF
TRBJ2-2 TRBV10-3 14 - CAITSRGDTGELFF